This passage covers 22 T cell receptor beta chains from one sample sequenced in a study of CD8+CD57+ T cells in acquired aplastic anemia. The authors sequenced patients whose flow cytometry had shown CD8+CD57+ cell expansion. Profiles of TCR beta VDJ and CDR3 were generated from a genomic DNA template. MiXCR was run by TCRdb on the reads, yielding one entry per CDR3 protein. The sample carries about 120,000 distinct CDR3 sequences, 55% to 70% recorded once. Sequenced input: sorted CD4+, CD8+, or CD8+CD57+ T cells (not recorded which) from PBMCs. These receptors came from a human donor with aplastic anemia.

Notes on this clonotype: The junction shows a germline mismatch at one end, possibly a read error. This rearrangement joins TRBV24-1 to TRBJ2-2; D may be TRBD2 (6 bases). The CDR3 length is 15 residues. CDR1 and CDR2 (germline): KGHDR, SFDVKD. This chain's CDR3 is CATSDRVENTGGLFF. The CDR3 DNA follows: TGTGCCACCAGTGACAGGGTCGAGAACACCGGGGGGCTGTTTTTT.

This clonotype was recorded many times. The chain carries TRBV14 and TRBJ1-1; D not resolved. The CDR3 is 12 amino acids. CDR1 is SGHDN and CDR2 is FVKESK in the germline V gene. V was cut by 1 base and J by 4 bases, with 4 bases left in between. CDR3 region: CASSQGSTEAFF. The DNA for the CDR3 is TGTGCCAGCAGCCAAGGGAGCACTGAAGCTTTCTTT.

This chain joins TRBV11-2 and TRBJ2-1, with D hard to call. CDR1 is SGHAT and CDR2 is FQNNGV in the germline V gene. The germline V and J ends were trimmed by 1 base and 2 bases, with 3 bases remaining between them. This CDR3 spans 13 amino acids. In DNA form, the CDR3 reads TGTGCCAGCAGCTTAGTGGCCTACAATGAGCAGTTCTTC. Encoded protein: CASSLVAYNEQFF.

This chain joins TRBV29-1 and TRBJ1-1; no firm D call. CDR1 and CDR2 (germline): SQVTM, ANQGSEA. The V gene lost 6 bases and the J gene lost 0 bases, with 8 bases spanning the gap. The CDR3 length is 12 residues. The CDR3 loop reads CSVSGMNTEAFF. CDR3 in DNA: TGCAGCGTGAGCGGAATGAACACTGAAGCTTTCTTT.

There are many counts of this clonotype. The chain is built from TRBV6-1 and TRBJ1-1; tentatively, D is TRBD1 (5 bases). Trimming stripped 2 bases from V and 4 bases from J, with 14 bases between. CDR1 is MNHNS and CDR2 is SASEGT in the germline V gene. The CDR3 length is 15 residues. The CDR3 DNA sequence: TGTGCCAGCAGTGAATCCCCCATGGGGGGCACTGAAGCTTTCTTT. The encoded protein is CASSESPMGGTEAFF.

At least ten counts were recorded for this clonotype. The chain carries TRBV14 and TRBJ2-5, with D perhaps matching TRBD1 (6 bases). The V end was cut by 6 bases, the J end by 5 bases, with 16 bases between. The CDR3 runs 14 residues. The V gene's germline CDR1 is SGHDN and CDR2 FVKESK. The CDR3 region has the DNA TGTGCCAGCAGTCGCATACAGGGTTGGGAGACCCAGTACTTC. Translation gives CASSRIQGWETQYF.

The count of this clonotype is one. The CDR3 sequence is CASSSLGDRHTQYF. The CDR3 bases are TGTGCCAGCAGCTCCTTAGGGGATCGACATACGCAGTATTTT. The chain recombines TRBV7-9 with TRBJ2-3; tentatively, D is TRBD1 (5 bases). The V end was cut by 4 bases, the J end by 7 bases, with 15 bases between. The CDR3 spans 14 residues. CDR1 SEHNR and CDR2 FQNEAQ come from the germline V gene (reference sequence).

This sequence joins TRBV20-1 and TRBJ1-5, with 7 bases lining up with TRBD1. The CDR3 contains 13 residues. Germline CDR1 and CDR2: DFQATT and SNEGSKA (reference sequence). With 3 bases clipped from V and 6 bases from J, the junction kept 5 bases outside the gene matches. CDR3 region: CSASAGGGQPQHF. The CDR3, as DNA: TGCAGTGCTAGTGCAGGGGGAGGTCAGCCCCAGCATTTT.

V usage is TRBV29-1 and J usage is TRBJ1-2; 9 positions agree with TRBD1. V shed 7 bases, J shed 4 bases, and the junction held 7 bases outside the gene matches. The CDR3 is 13 residues long. Germline loops: CDR1 SQVTM, CDR2 ANQGSEA. The CDR3 protein is CSAVQGAGYGYTF. The CDR3 DNA is TGCAGCGCAGTACAGGGGGCGGGCTATGGCTACACCTTC.

V is TRBV24-1 and J is TRBJ2-1; 7 bases line up with TRBD1. Losses at the gene ends were 1 base for V and 5 bases for J; bases not matched to a gene: 4. The germline V gene has CDR1 KGHDR and CDR2 SFDVKD. This CDR3 is 15 amino acids long. The CDR3 DNA sequence: TGTGCCACCAGTGATTTCGAAACAGGGGACAATGAGCAGTTCTTC. The encoded protein is CATSDFETGDNEQFF.

This rearrangement joins TRBV10-2 to TRBJ2-7; 9 bases agree with TRBD1. V dropped 6 bases and J dropped 2; count of bases not matched to a gene: 5. The germline CDR1 and CDR2 sequences are WSHSY and SAAADI. This CDR3 has 14 amino acids. CDR3 region: CASRKGQGTYEQYF. The CDR3 bases are TGCGCCAGCAGGAAGGGACAGGGAACCTACGAGCAGTACTTC.

This clonotype was seen a few times. The chain couples TRBV25-1 to TRBJ2-1, with 7 bases aligning to TRBD2. The CDR3 loop spans 13 amino acids. Germline assignment: CDR1 MGHDK and CDR2 SYGVNS. V was clipped by 10 bases and J by 4 bases; unmatched bases: 7. CDR3 sequence: CATGGGIYNEQFF. The CDR3 nucleotides read TGTGCCACGGGAGGCGGAATTTACAATGAGCAGTTCTTC. The variable domain in full, completed from reference TRBV25-1 and TRBJ2-1, reads EADIYQTPRYLVIGTGKKITLECSQTMGHDKMYWYQQDPGMELHLIHYSYGVNSTEKGDLSSESTVSRIRTEHFPLTLESARPSHTSQYLCATGGGIYNEQFFGPGTRLTVL.

The chain combines TRBV15 with TRBJ2-5; no definite D call. The V gene's germline CDR1 is LNHNV and CDR2 YYDKDF (reference sequence). The V end was cut by 0 bases, the J end by 5 bases, with 7 bases between. This CDR3 is 13 amino acids long. The CDR3 DNA is TGTGCCACCAGCAGAGATCGGGCTGAGACCCAGTACTTC. As protein: CATSRDRAETQYF.

This sequence joins TRBV15 and TRBJ2-3, with D possibly matching TRBD2 (7 bases). CDR1 is LNHNV and CDR2 is YYDKDF in the germline V gene (reference sequence). CDR3 length equals 15 residues. Trimming shortened V by 4 bases and J by 4 bases, and 15 bases separated the two germline ends. Here the CDR3 reads CATSKDGGLADTQYF. The DNA of the CDR3 is TGTGCCACCAGCAAGGACGGGGGGCTGGCAGATACGCAGTATTTT.

V gene TRBV2 combines with J gene TRBJ1-3, with 7 bases matching TRBD1. In germline, CDR1 is SNHLY, CDR2 FYNNEI. This CDR3 contains 15 residues. V shed 6 bases and J 3 bases; nucleotides not matched to a gene: 8. The CDR3 spells CASRIQGRVGNTIYF. CDR3 sequence (DNA): TGTGCCAGCAGAATACAGGGGAGGGTTGGAAACACCATATATTTT.

This clonotype appeared many times. This rearrangement joins TRBV4-1 to TRBJ2-7; no clear D gene. Germline CDR1 MGHRA, CDR2 YSYEKL. The germline V and J ends were trimmed by 1 base and 1 base, with 11 bases remaining between them. This CDR3 comprises 15 residues. The CDR3 here is CASSQVGYTSYEQYF. CDR3 bases: TGCGCCAGCAGCCAAGTTGGTTACACTTCCTACGAGCAGTACTTC.

About this clonotype itself: A much bigger clone sits one base away, suggesting this may be a read error. This CDR3 fails to terminate in the conserved phenylalanine or tryptophan, so it likely reflects a read error. The chain employs TRBV5-6 and TRBJ2-7, with D possibly being TRBD2 (6 bases). The V end was cut by 4 bases, the J end by 0 bases, with 17 bases between. This CDR3 region has 16 residues. CDR1 is SGHDT and CDR2 is YYEEEE in the germline V gene. CDR3 sequence: CASSIHRFSGSYEQYL. CDR3 nucleotide sequence: TGTGCCAGCAGCATCCATCGTTTTAGCGGCTCCTACGAGCAGTACCTC.

The chain couples TRBV24-1 to TRBJ1-2, with D perhaps matching TRBD1 (5 bases). This CDR3 is built from 15 residues. The germline V and J ends were trimmed by 10 bases and 7 bases, with 24 bases remaining between them. Germline CDR1 and CDR2: KGHDR and SFDVKD. The CDR3 protein is CATYSGQGPGGGYTF. Written as DNA, the CDR3 is TGTGCCACTTACTCCGGTCAGGGCCCCGGGGGTGGCTACACCTTC.

This clonotype was counted only a few times. The V call is TRBV5-1, the J call TRBJ2-7; D not certain. Germline V lookup: CDR1 SGHRS, CDR2 YFSETQ. Trimming left V 0 bases short and J 2 bases short, with 12 bases between. This CDR3 region has 15 residues. The CDR3 nucleotides are TGCGCCAGCAGCTTGGCTGAGGTGACGACCTACGAGCAGTACTTC. Protein product: CASSLAEVTTYEQYF.

V usage is TRBV13 and J usage is TRBJ1-6; D gene ambiguous. The CDR3 consists of 14 residues. The germline V gene encodes CDR1 PRHDT and CDR2 FYEKMQ (reference sequence). Trimming removed 6 bases at V and 3 bases at J, with 9 bases between. For the CDR3, the DNA is TGTGCCAGCAGGCGACAAAACTATAATTCACCCCTCCACTTT. Protein sequence: CASRRQNYNSPLHF.

This sequence joins TRBV6-1 and TRBJ2-1; 7 bases line up with TRBD2. CDR3 length: 15 residues. Per germline, CDR1 MNHNS and CDR2 SASEGT. V was clipped by 6 bases and J by 4 bases; unmatched bases: 9. The CDR3 sequence is CASRGAGPDYNEQFF. The CDR3 DNA reads as TGTGCCAGCAGGGGAGCGGGGCCAGATTACAATGAGCAGTTCTTC.

This clonotype was seen repeatedly, ten times or more. Germline and junction disagree at one end, which may indicate a read error. The chain links TRBV7-2 to TRBJ2-7; D may match TRBD1 or TRBD2 (7 bases each). This CDR3 has 14 residues. Germline V gene sequence: CDR1 SGHTA, CDR2 FQGNSA. The CDR3 DNA follows: TGTGCCAGCAGGTTAGACAGGGAGGGAAACGAGCAGTACTTC. Amino acid sequence: CASRLDREGNEQYF.